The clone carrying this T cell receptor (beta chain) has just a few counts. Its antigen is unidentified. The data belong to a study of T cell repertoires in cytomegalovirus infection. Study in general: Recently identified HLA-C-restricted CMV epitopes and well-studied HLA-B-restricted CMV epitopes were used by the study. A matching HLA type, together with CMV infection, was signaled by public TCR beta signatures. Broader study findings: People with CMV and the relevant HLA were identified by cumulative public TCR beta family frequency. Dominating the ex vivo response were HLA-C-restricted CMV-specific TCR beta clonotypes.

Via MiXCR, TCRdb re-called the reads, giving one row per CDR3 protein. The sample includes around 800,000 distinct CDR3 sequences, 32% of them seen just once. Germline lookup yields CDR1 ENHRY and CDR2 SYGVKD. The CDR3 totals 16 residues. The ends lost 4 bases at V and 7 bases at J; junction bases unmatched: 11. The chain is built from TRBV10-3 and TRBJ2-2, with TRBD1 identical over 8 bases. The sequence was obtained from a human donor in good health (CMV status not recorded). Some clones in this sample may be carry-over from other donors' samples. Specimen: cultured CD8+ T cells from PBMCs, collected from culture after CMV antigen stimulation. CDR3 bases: TGTGCCATCAGTGTTTCTGCCCAGGGGGCACACGGGGAGCTGTTTTTT. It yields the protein CAISVSAQGAHGELFF.